This is a list of T cell receptor beta chains from one sample in a study of blood T cell repertoires in COVID-19. Produced via immunoSEQ multiplex PCR; TCRdb's table is partial and in-frame only. The sample has 110,000 to 150,000 clones; approximately 84% are singletons. Material: PBMCs or T cells enriched from blood (not recorded which). All receptors derive from a man aged 40-50 years with acute COVID-19. The CDR3 runs from the conserved cysteine through the conserved F or W. D genes are given only for firm matches. Some rows have no size entry. The others give once, few or many, or a class for an expanded clone.

TRBD2,TRBJ2-5,.,TRBV5-1,CASSLTGTSGQETQYF,TGCGCCAGCAGCCTAACCGGGACTAGCGGCCAAGAGACCCAGTACTTC
.,TRBJ1-2,.,TRBV28,CASSQQGVYGYTF,TGTGCCAGCAGCCAGCAGGGCGTCTATGGCTACACCTTC
.,TRBJ2-7,once,TRBV28,CATWTDSSYEQYF,TGTGCCACGTGGACAGATAGCTCCTACGAGCAGTACTTC
TRBD2,TRBJ2-7,many,TRBV6-2/TRBV6-3,CASSLPKREENEQYF,TGTGCCAGCAGTCTCCCTAAGCGGGAAGAAAACGAGCAGTACTTC
.,TRBJ2-1,.,TRBV25-1,CASSHRERGNEQFF,TGTGCCAGCAGTCATCGGGAGAGGGGCAATGAGCAGTTCTTC
TRBD1,TRBJ1-2,once,TRBV4-3,CASSQERWDRNYGYTF,TGCGCCAGCAGCCAAGAGCGGTGGGACAGGAACTATGGCTACACCTTC
.,TRBJ1-1,.,TRBV6-5,CASSYSSVVLNTEAFF,TGTGCCAGCAGTTACTCCAGTGTGGTTTTGAACACTGAAGCTTTCTTT
.,TRBJ1-5,.,TRBV28,CASSFGSGNNQPQHF,TGTGCCAGCAGTTTTGGTTCGGGTAACAATCAGCCCCAGCATTTT
TRBD2,TRBJ2-1,.,TRBV10-3,CAISAIAGNEQFF,TGTGCCATCAGTGCAATAGCGGGAAATGAGCAGTTCTTC
.,TRBJ2-5,once,TRBV6-6,CASSYRGGQETQYF,TGTGCCAGCAGTTATCGAGGGGGACAAGAGACCCAGTACTTC
.,TRBJ1-5,.,TRBV27,CASRRGGPNQPQHF,TGTGCCAGCAGGCGAGGAGGGCCCAATCAGCCCCAGCATTTT
.,TRBJ2-2,.,TRBV7-9,CASRFQTATGELFF,TGTGCCAGCAGATTCCAAACTGCAACCGGGGAGCTGTTTTTT
TRBD2,TRBJ2-1,.,TRBV3-1/TRBV3-2,CASSQTSGTYNEQFF,TGTGCCAGCAGCCAGACTAGCGGAACCTACAATGAGCAGTTCTTC
.,TRBJ2-1,.,TRBV28,CASSLSDSGKGNEQFF,TGTGCCAGCAGTTTATCCGATAGCGGCAAAGGGAATGAGCAGTTCTTC
.,TRBJ1-1,.,TRBV2,CASSLLRGSTEAFF,TGTGCCAGCAGTCTCCTCAGGGGTTCCACTGAAGCTTTCTTT
.,TRBJ1-2,.,TRBV29-1,CSVRKQVSGYTF,TGCAGCGTCCGAAAGCAGGTCTCTGGCTACACCTTC
.,TRBJ2-3,.,TRBV2,CASTEGIYSGDTQYF,TGTGCCAGCACCGAAGGAATTTATAGCGGAGATACGCAGTATTTT
.,TRBJ2-1,.,TRBV5-6,CASSFSPMRSYNEQFF,TGTGCCAGCAGCTTTTCTCCCATGCGCTCCTACAATGAGCAGTTCTTC
.,TRBJ2-7,.,TRBV13,CASSPRGWGHSYEQYF,TGTGCCAGCAGCCCTCGAGGGTGGGGACACTCCTACGAGCAGTACTTC
.,TRBJ1-5,few,TRBV18,CASSLPGSNQPQHF,TGTGCCAGCTCACTGCCAGGGAGCAATCAGCCCCAGCATTTT
TRBD1,TRBJ1-1,.,TRBV3-1/TRBV3-2,CASSQAGQFTEAFF,TGTGCCAGCAGCCAAGCGGGACAGTTCACTGAAGCTTTCTTT
.,TRBJ2-7,.,TRBV6-2/TRBV6-3,CASSKDRSEQYF,TGTGCCAGCAGCAAGGACAGATCCGAGCAGTACTTC
.,TRBJ2-7,few,TRBV5-1,CASSLGRSQSYEQYF,TGCGCCAGCAGCTTGGGGAGATCCCAATCCTACGAGCAGTACTTC
TRBD2,TRBJ2-7,.,TRBV3-1/TRBV3-2,CASSFRLAGGPYEQYF,TGTGCCAGCAGTTTCCGACTAGCGGGGGGGCCCTACGAGCAGTACTTC
TRBD2,TRBJ2-1,.,TRBV19,CASSGTVTSGDYNEQFF,TGTGCCAGTAGTGGAACAGTCACTAGCGGAGACTACAATGAGCAGTTCTTC
.,TRBJ2-2,.,TRBV7-2,CASSQQGRTGELFF,TGTGCCAGCTCCCAGCAGGGTAGGACCGGGGAGCTGTTTTTT
.,TRBJ1-6,.,TRBV6-5,CASSPRVNNSPLHF,TGTGCCAGCAGTCCCAGGGTAAATAATTCACCCCTCCACTTT